A single sample is the source of the 5 T cell receptor beta chains below, sequenced in a study of blood T cells in healthy people across ages. A J-beta primer mix and a sample-barcoded 5' primer were used in a second PCR of about 7 to 12 cycles. TCRdb used MiXCR to reprocess the 5' RACE reads, holding one entry per CDR3 protein. Among 750,000 to 950,000 distinct CDR3 sequences listed, 25% to 30% were seen once. These data were also filed under a second study, of T cells of mothers and their children.

What was sequenced was blood. The receptors were gathered from a woman in her thirties or forties in good health.

This chain links TRBV5-1 with TRBJ2-3; 12 bases line up with TRBD2. With 0 bases clipped from V and 0 bases from J, the junction kept 11 bases outside the gene matches. Germline-derived CDR1 and CDR2 are SGHRS and YFSETQ. CDR3 size: 20 residues. The CDR3 DNA reads TGCGCCAGCAGCTTGGTGTTTTCTAGCGGGGGGGGGCCGAGCACAGATACGCAGTATTTT. It encodes CASSLVFSSGGGPSTDTQYF.

This clonotype was picked up a small number of times. The chain recombines TRBV7-2 with TRBJ2-5, with no clear D. Trimming left V 1 base short and J 5 bases short, with 11 bases between. Germline assignment: CDR1 SGHTA and CDR2 FQGNSA. The CDR3 is 14 amino acids. CDR3 sequence: CASSLDVGPETQYF. The CDR3 DNA follows: TGTGCCAGCAGCTTAGATGTCGGACCGGAGACCCAGTACTTC.

The genes are TRBV12-3 or TRBV12-4 and TRBJ1-4, with 8 bases matching TRBD1. The CDR3 has 16 amino acids. The J segment lost 0 bases and the V segment lost 6 bases, leaving 6 bases of the junction unmatched. The CDR3 DNA follows: TGTGCCAGCAGCTCAGACAGGGGAGCAACTAATGAAAAACTGTTTTTT. This encodes CASSSDRGATNEKLFF.

This clonotype has at least ten counts. The J gene is TRBJ1-2, the V gene TRBV27, with TRBD1 identical over 9 bases. The CDR3 has 15 amino acids. Germline loops: CDR1 MNHEY, CDR2 SMNVEV (reference sequence). The junction had 6 bases not matched to a gene; V was cut back by 5 bases and J by 2 bases. CDR3 loop: CASSPRTGVNYGYTF. DNA of the CDR3: TGTGCCAGCAGTCCCCGGACAGGGGTGAACTATGGCTACACCTTC.

This clonotype showed up just a few times. The CDR3 coding sequence is TGTGCCAGCAGCTTACCCAGCGGGGGGATCACAGATACGCAGTATTTT. This translates into CASSLPSGGITDTQYF. The chain couples TRBV7-9 to TRBJ2-3, with TRBD2 matching 9 bases. V was clipped by 2 bases and J by 2 bases; unmatched bases: 5. The CDR3 has 16 residues. From germline, CDR1 is SEHNR and CDR2 FQNEAQ (reference sequence). Using reference TRBV7-9 and TRBJ2-3 for the parts outside the CDR3, the full variable domain is DTGVSQNPRHKITKRGQNVTFRCDPISEHNRLYWYRQTLGQGPEFLTYFQNEAQLEKSRLLSDRFSAERPKGSFSTLEIQRTEQGDSAMYLCASSLPSGGITDTQYFGPGTRLTVL.